The TCR beta chain described here comes from a study of response to subunit inactivated influenza vaccine. V lost 3 bases, J lost 2 bases, and 9 bases stayed unmatched. The CDR3 covers 16 residues. This clonotype was picked up a small number of times. Via MiXCR, TCRdb re-called the RT-PCR reads, giving one row per CDR3 protein. The sample records 160,000 or so distinct CDR3 sequences, roughly 11% being singletons. The sequence derives from a man between 45 and 60 years old who received an inactivated influenza vaccine. The chain employs TRBV12-3 or TRBV12-4 and TRBJ2-7, with 8 positions matching TRBD2. This material consisted of non-naive T cells sorted from PBMCs, taken 40 to 50 days after vaccination. CDR3 in amino acids: CASSLVPSGGTYEQYF. The CDR3 DNA reads as TGTGCCAGCAGTTTGGTCCCCAGCGGGGGAACCTACGAGCAGTACTTC.